One and the same sample provided the 21 T cell receptor beta chains below, sequenced in a study of shared clonotypes between healthy human individuals. Profiling relied on immunoSEQ multiplex PCR, and the TCRdb table lists in-frame clones only, not all of them. The sample includes under 2.5 million clones, about nine tenths of them seen just once. The sequencing input was naive CD4+ T cells from PBMCs. This sample's subset: CD45RA+ positively selected. The source is a man between 18 and 29 years old in good health. Some clones in this sample may be carry-over from other donors' samples.

This chain links TRBV11-2 with TRBJ2-7; 10 nucleotides align to TRBD2. The CDR3 runs to 15 residues. Germline-derived CDR1 and CDR2 are SGHAT and FQNNGV. V dropped 2 bases and J dropped 5; count of bases not matched to a gene: 6. CDR3 amino acids: CASSLLGLAVDEQYF. The CDR3 DNA sequence: TGTGCCAGCAGCTTACTAGGACTAGCGGTCGACGAGCAGTACTTC.

The chain employs TRBV29-1 and TRBJ1-4; no clear D gene. This CDR3 contains 13 residues. V lost 2 bases, J lost 8 bases, and 12 bases lay in between. In germline, CDR1 is SQVTM, CDR2 ANQGSEA. The CDR3 DNA reads TGCAGCGTTGAACGACCCGGAGACGAAAAACTGTTTTTT. It codes for CSVERPGDEKLFF.

CDR3 in amino acids: CASSSGLAGEHEQFF. CDR3 bases: TGCGCCAGCAGCTCCGGACTAGCGGGAGAGCATGAGCAGTTCTTC. The chain recombines TRBV5-1 with TRBJ2-1; 13 bases map to TRBD2. After removal of 3 bases from V and 8 bases from J, the junction contained 5 bases not matched to a gene. Germline CDR1 is SGHRS and CDR2 is YFSETQ. The CDR3 is 15 residues long. The variable domain in full, with the rest retrieved from reference TRBV5-1 and TRBJ2-1, is KAGVTQTPRYLIKTRGQQVTLSCSPISGHRSVSWYQQTPGQGLQFLFEYFSETQRNKGNFPGRFSGRQFSNSRSEMNVSTLELGDSALYLCASSSGLAGEHEQFFGPGTRLTVL.

This chain links TRBV30 with TRBJ1-1, with D maybe TRBD1 (6 bases). Per the germline V gene, CDR1 is GTSNPN and CDR2 is SVGIG (reference sequence). The CDR3 covers 12 residues. V gave up 5 bases and J gave up 5 bases, with 12 bases separating them. The DNA for the CDR3 is TGTGCCTGGGGGGACATGGAGACTGAAGCTTTCTTT. It specifies CAWGDMETEAFF.

The V gene is TRBV27, the J gene TRBJ2-1; 8 positions agree with TRBD2. Germline trimming cut 7 bases from V and 6 bases from J; bases unmatched to any gene: 5. Looked up from germline, CDR1 is MNHEY and CDR2 is SMNVEV (reference sequence). The CDR3 extends over 13 amino acids. The DNA of the CDR3 is TGTGCCAGCACACCTCTAGCGGGCAATGAGCAGTTCTTC. Encoded protein: CASTPLAGNEQFF.

In its sample, this clone was seen a few times. The chain recombines TRBV15 with TRBJ2-7, with D possibly being TRBD1 (5 bases). This CDR3 region has 15 residues. The germline V gene has CDR1 LNHNV and CDR2 YYDKDF (reference sequence). V was shortened by 4 bases and J by 2 bases, with 15 bases between the two germline ends. The CDR3 bases are TGTGCCACCAGCAAATCGCGAGGACAACCCTACGAGCAGTACTTC. Translation gives CATSKSRGQPYEQYF.

This clone has just one count. Other DNA sequences within the sample encode an identical CDR3. Here the CDR3 reads CASSLAGSGANVLTF. The CDR3 coding sequence is TGTGCCAGCAGCTTGGCAGGGTCTGGGGCCAACGTCCTGACTTTC. The V call is TRBV5-6, the J call TRBJ2-6, with a weak D call TRBD1 (5 bases). The CDR3 is 15 amino acids. Germline assignment: CDR1 SGHDT and CDR2 YYEEEE. The V gene lost 0 bases and the J gene lost 1 base, with 5 bases spanning the gap. Filled out from reference TRBV5-6 and TRBJ2-6, the complete variable domain reads DAGVTQSPTHLIKTRGQQVTLRCSPKSGHDTVSWYQQALGQGPQFIFQYYEEEERQRGNFPDRFSGHQFPNYSSELNVNALLLGDSALYLCASSLAGSGANVLTFGAGSRLTVL.

This chain connects TRBV29-1 to TRBJ1-1; weak D call: TRBD1 (5 bases). Germline loops: CDR1 SQVTM, CDR2 ANQGSEA. The CDR3 length is 13 residues. The V end was cut by 5 bases, the J end by 1 base, with 11 bases between. The CDR3 is CSVRIQGNTEAFF. The CDR3 region has the DNA TGCAGCGTTCGTATTCAGGGGAACACTGAAGCTTTCTTT. The full variable domain, completed using reference TRBV29-1 and TRBJ1-1, is SAVISQKPSRDICQRGTSLTIQCQVDSQVTMMFWYRQQPGQSLTLIATANQGSEATYESGFVIDKFPISRPNLTFSTLTVSNMSPEDSSIYLCSVRIQGNTEAFFGQGTRLTVV.

Written as DNA, the CDR3 is TGTGCCAGCTCACTTCCAGGCCCGACTAATGAAAAACTGTTTTTT. This sequence encodes CASSLPGPTNEKLFF. The genes are TRBV18 and TRBJ1-4, with no clear D. CDR1 is KGHSH and CDR2 is LQKENI in the germline V gene. V lost 4 bases and J 2 bases, leaving 11 bases between the germline ends. This CDR3 is built from 15 residues.

This clone occurred a few times. The chain combines TRBV2 with TRBJ1-5, with D possibly matching TRBD1 (6 bases). The CDR3 contains 15 residues. Germline assignment: CDR1 SNHLY and CDR2 FYNNEI. V lost 6 bases, J lost 1 base, and 13 bases lay in between. The CDR3 DNA is TGTGCCAGCAGGAGTGACAGGAACAGCAATCAGCCCCAGCATTTT. It yields the protein CASRSDRNSNQPQHF.

The CDR3, as DNA: TGTGCCAGTCCGGGCGCCGGGGACAGGAAGAACGAGCAGTACTTC. Its translation is CASPGAGDRKNEQYF. This chain uses TRBV19 with TRBJ2-7, with 8 bases identical to TRBD1. CDR1 is LNHDA, CDR2 SQIVND, per germline (reference sequence). The CDR3 runs 15 residues. The junction had 14 bases not matched to a gene; V was cut back by 8 bases and J by 5 bases.

This clone was seen only once. The chain employs TRBV7-9 and TRBJ2-3, with 8 bases aligning to TRBD2. After removal of 4 bases from V and 4 bases from J, the junction contained 13 bases not matched to a gene. Germline values: CDR1 SEHNR, CDR2 FQNEAQ (reference sequence). This CDR3 has 17 amino acids. CDR3 region: CASSSTLGGEFPDTQYF. The CDR3 DNA reads TGTGCCAGCAGCTCTACTCTCGGGGGGGAATTTCCAGATACGCAGTATTTT.

A single count supports this clone. The rearrangement links TRBV9 to TRBJ1-3, with TRBD1 matching 11 bases. The CDR3 extends over 18 amino acids. Germline V CDR1 and CDR2: SGDLS, YYNGEE. With V trimmed by 2 bases and J by 3 bases, 10 bases remained unmatched. The CDR3 spells CASSVLPGQGVFGNTIYF. The CDR3 nucleotides are TGTGCCAGCAGCGTGCTGCCGGGACAGGGGGTATTTGGAAACACCATATATTTT.

The V and J genes are TRBV6-5 and TRBJ2-3; D might be TRBD1 or TRBD2, each matching 5 bases. V lost 6 bases to trimming and J lost 0 bases, with 13 bases between them. CDR1 and CDR2 from the germline V gene are MNHEY and SVGAGI. The CDR3 is 15 amino acids. Here the CDR3 DNA reads TGTGCCAGCAGGTCCGGGACCCCCAGCACAGATACGCAGTATTTT. This codes for CASRSGTPSTDTQYF.

This clone was found many times. The chain joins TRBV7-8 to TRBJ2-3; D not resolved. Germline V gives CDR1 SGHVS, CDR2 FQNEAQ. Deletions cut 1 base from V and 0 bases from J, with 5 bases between. The CDR3 is 14 amino acids. The CDR3 sequence is CASSLEASTDTQYF. CDR3 in DNA: TGTGCCAGCAGCTTAGAAGCAAGCACAGATACGCAGTATTTT.

The gene calls are TRBV5-5 and TRBJ1-5; the D gene is possibly TRBD1 (5 bases). CDR1 and CDR2 (germline): SGHKS, YYEKEE (reference sequence). V dropped 4 bases and J dropped 8 bases, with 16 bases sitting between them. The CDR3 loop spans 14 amino acids. The DNA of the CDR3 is TGTGCCAGCAGCCTCGACAGTGGACGGGAGCCCCAGCATTTT. This encodes CASSLDSGREPQHF.

This rearrangement joins TRBV15 to TRBJ2-4, with 8 bases that match TRBD2. The CDR3 is made up of 15 amino acids. J lost 1 base, V lost 5 bases, and 4 bases had no gene match. The germline gives CDR1 LNHNV, CDR2 YYDKDF (reference sequence). CDR3 protein: CATSQKRGAKNIQYF. CDR3 nucleotides: TGTGCCACCAGCCAGAAGCGGGGGGCCAAAAACATTCAGTACTTC.

The DNA for the CDR3 is TGTGCCAGCAGCTTAGATCCGGGGAGCTCCTACAATGAGCAGTTCTTC. Translation gives CASSLDPGSSYNEQFF. The chain is built from TRBV11-2 and TRBJ2-1; TRBD2 might be the D (5 bases). The CDR3 totals 16 residues. Germline lookup yields CDR1 SGHAT and CDR2 FQNNGV. Trimming pared 0 bases from V and 0 bases from J, leaving 9 bases between.

The chain uses TRBV30 and TRBJ2-1; maybe TRBD1 (6 bases). Trimming cost V 4 bases and J 6 bases, with 13 bases left between them. CDR1 is GTSNPN, CDR2 SVGIG, per germline (reference sequence). This CDR3 is 13 amino acids long. The CDR3 DNA sequence: TGTGCCTGGACTTCACAGGGACCCAATGAGCAGTTCTTC. It codes for CAWTSQGPNEQFF.

The chain couples TRBV5-1 to TRBJ2-7, with D hard to call. There are 15 residues in the CDR3. CDR1 and CDR2 (germline): SGHRS, YFSETQ. Trimming stripped 2 bases from V and 5 bases from J, with 17 bases between. In nucleotides, the CDR3 is TGCGCCAGCAGCTTACGGTCCCCCACCCCCCACGAGCAGTACTTC. This sequence encodes CASSLRSPTPHEQYF.

About this clone itself: Distinct nucleotide sequences in the sample also encode this CDR3. This chain joins TRBV28 and TRBJ2-3, with TRBD2 matching 8 bases. The trim removed 5 bases at V and 4 bases at J, leaving 8 bases unmatched. This CDR3 spans 15 amino acids. Germline V gene data show CDR1 as MDHEN and CDR2 as SYDVKM. As DNA, the CDR3 is TGTGCCAGCAGTCCGCCGAGCGGGAGAGCAGATACGCAGTATTTT. This gives the protein CASSPPSGRADTQYF.